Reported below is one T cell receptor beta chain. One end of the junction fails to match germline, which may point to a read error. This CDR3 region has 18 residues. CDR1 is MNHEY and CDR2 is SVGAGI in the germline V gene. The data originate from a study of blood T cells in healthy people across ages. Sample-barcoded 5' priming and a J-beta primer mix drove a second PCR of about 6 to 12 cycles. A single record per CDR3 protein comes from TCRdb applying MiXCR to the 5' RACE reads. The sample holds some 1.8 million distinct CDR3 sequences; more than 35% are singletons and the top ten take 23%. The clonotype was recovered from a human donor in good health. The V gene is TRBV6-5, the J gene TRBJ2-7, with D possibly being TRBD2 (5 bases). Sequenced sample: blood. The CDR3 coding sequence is TGTGCCAGCAGTTACTCTTCCCCCACTAGTAGACTCAACTACGAGCTGTACTTC. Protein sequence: CASSYSSPTSRLNYELYF.